This entry lists 30 T cell receptor beta chains sequenced from one sample in a study of cytomegalovirus exposure and HLA in healthy donors. Method: immunoSEQ multiplex PCR; TCRdb's copy keeps in-frame clones and lacks some. Among 150,000 to 200,000 clones, approximately 83% were seen once, and the ten largest hold approximately 2.9%. Material for sequencing was PBMCs. Every receptor here comes from a woman aged 18 to 35 in good health and CMV-seropositive.

The V call is TRBV5-8, the J call TRBJ2-3; TRBD2 agrees at 9 bases. The CDR3 extends over 15 amino acids. Germline lookup yields CDR1 SGHTS and CDR2 YDEGEE. The V gene end was trimmed by 5 bases and the J gene end by 5 bases; junction bases not matched to a gene: 9. The CDR3 protein is CASRLGLAFRDTQYF. The CDR3 DNA reads TGTGCCAGCAGGCTTGGACTAGCGTTTAGAGATACGCAGTATTTT.

The chain couples TRBV7-2 to TRBJ2-7; TRBD2 matches 12 bases. Germline CDR1 reads SGHTA; CDR2 reads FQGNSA. J gave up 0 bases and V 7 bases, and 7 bases lay outside the gene matches. The CDR3 is 16 amino acids. The CDR3 DNA reads TGTGCCAGCAACCCTAGCGGGGGGGGAAGCTCCTACGAGCAGTACTTC. The encoded protein is CASNPSGGGSSYEQYF.

The chain employs TRBV18 and TRBJ1-1; D possibly corresponds to TRBD1 (5 bases). The CDR3 spans 11 residues. From germline, CDR1 is KGHSH and CDR2 LQKENI. The V and J ends lost 5 bases and 5 bases respectively, with 6 bases between them. CDR3 residues: CASSGGTEAFF. The CDR3 DNA follows: TGTGCCAGCTCAGGGGGGACTGAAGCTTTCTTT. The whole variable domain, remainder taken from reference TRBV18 and TRBJ1-1, is NAGVMQNPRHLVRRRGQEARLRCSPMKGHSHVYWYRQLPEEGLKFMVYLQKENIIDESGMPKERFSAEFPKEGPSILRIQQVVRGDSAAYFCASSGGTEAFFGQGTRLTVV.

This chain uses TRBV4-3 with TRBJ2-3; 10 nucleotides match TRBD2. Per germline, CDR1 LGHNA and CDR2 YSLEER. The V gene end was trimmed by 2 bases and the J gene end by 6 bases; junction bases not matched to a gene: 11. This CDR3 comprises 17 residues. The CDR3, as DNA: TGCGCCAGCAGCCAATGGAGCGGGGGGGCCTCAGTGGATACGCAGTATTTT. Protein product: CASSQWSGGASVDTQYF.

The rearrangement links TRBV5-4 to TRBJ1-1, with 7 bases matching TRBD1. Germline V gene sequence: CDR1 SGHNT, CDR2 YYREEE (reference sequence). The V gene end was trimmed by 2 bases and the J gene end by 1 base; junction bases not matched to a gene: 17. CDR3 length: 19 amino acids. Written as DNA, the CDR3 is TGTGCCAGCAGCTTACCCCTTCCGGGACAGAAGGCGTCGAACACTGAAGCTTTCTTT. Its translation is CASSLPLPGQKASNTEAFF.

In regard to this clone: This same CDR3 is encoded by further DNA sequences in the sample. V and J are TRBV11-3 and TRBJ2-1; D might be TRBD2 (6 bases). Trimming removed 1 base from V and 7 bases from J, with 8 bases in between. In germline, CDR1 is SGHNT, CDR2 YENEEA. The CDR3 length is 13 residues. CDR3: CASSLGGGNEQFF. For the CDR3, the DNA is TGTGCCAGCAGCTTAGGTGGGGGGAATGAGCAGTTCTTC.

The chain uses TRBV2 and TRBJ2-5, with D perhaps matching TRBD1 (5 bases). The V and J ends lost 6 bases and 2 bases respectively, with 10 bases between them. The CDR3 extends over 13 amino acids. Germline values: CDR1 SNHLY, CDR2 FYNNEI. The CDR3 nucleotides read TGTGCCAGCAGGGAGAGACAGCAAGAGACCCAGTACTTC. Amino acids: CASRERQQETQYF.

This clone appeared a few times. This sequence joins TRBV6-1 and TRBJ2-7; 7 nucleotides align to TRBD2. The CDR3 contains 15 residues. Trimming took 2 bases from V and 1 from J; bases not matched to a gene: 5. Germline V gene lookup returns CDR1 MNHNS and CDR2 SASEGT. CDR3 in DNA: TGTGCCAGCAGTGAATTCGGGGAGGGTTCCTACGAGCAGTACTTC. Its protein product is CASSEFGEGSYEQYF.

The chain links TRBV27 to TRBJ2-1, with TRBD2 as a possible D gene (7 bases). From germline, CDR1 is MNHEY and CDR2 SMNVEV (reference sequence). The CDR3 has 14 residues. V dropped 7 bases and J dropped 7 bases, with 17 bases sitting between them. The CDR3, as DNA: TGTGCCAGCAACAACGGGGGGCCGAGGAATGAGCAGTTCTTC. It specifies CASNNGGPRNEQFF.

This chain connects TRBV5-1 to TRBJ2-7; maybe TRBD1 (7 bases). Germline V gene lookup returns CDR1 SGHRS and CDR2 YFSETQ. The germline V and J ends were trimmed by 1 base and 3 bases, with 14 bases remaining between them. The CDR3 loop spans 15 amino acids. CDR3 nucleotides: TGCGCCAGCAGCTTGCGACAGGGACTTAACTACGAGCAGTACTTC. Its protein product is CASSLRQGLNYEQYF.

This chain connects TRBV9 to TRBJ2-7; 7 nucleotides match TRBD2. The length of the CDR3 is 16 residues. The germline CDR1 and CDR2 sequences are SGDLS and YYNGEE. The J segment lost 2 bases and the V segment lost 3 bases, leaving 11 bases of the junction unmatched. CDR3 nucleotide sequence: TGTGCCAGCAGCGCCTCCCCTAGCGGTAAAACCTACGAGCAGTACTTC. Translated, it gives CASSASPSGKTYEQYF.

As regards this clone: In the same sample, other DNA sequences code for this CDR3. The chain employs TRBV5-1 and TRBJ1-1, with D possibly matching TRBD1 (6 bases). CDR1 SGHRS and CDR2 YFSETQ come from the germline V gene. V shed 0 bases and J shed 2 bases, with 8 bases lying between them. The CDR3 totals 14 residues. The CDR3: CASSLEGVNTEAFF. The CDR3 coding sequence is TGCGCCAGCAGCTTGGAGGGGGTAAACACTGAAGCTTTCTTT.

This clone appeared once. The rearrangement links TRBV19 to TRBJ2-7; D possibly corresponds to TRBD1 (5 bases). V was trimmed by 7 bases and J by 3 bases, leaving 19 bases between them. This CDR3 spans 15 amino acids. CDR1 and CDR2 from the germline V gene are LNHDA and SQIVND (reference sequence). The CDR3 sequence: CASTNISDKSYEQYF. As DNA, the CDR3 is TGTGCCAGTACCAACATCTCGGACAAAAGCTACGAGCAGTACTTC.

The gene calls are TRBV7-2 and TRBJ1-1, with 8 bases that match TRBD1. Germline trimming cut 4 bases from V and 11 bases from J; bases unmatched to any gene: 12. The CDR3 is 14 residues long. Germline V gene lookup returns CDR1 SGHTA and CDR2 FQGNSA. Here the CDR3 reads CASSSRTGTLRAFF. In DNA form, the CDR3 reads TGTGCCAGCAGCTCACGGACAGGGACCCTTCGCGCTTTCTTT. Supplemented by reference TRBV7-2 and TRBJ1-1, the full variable domain reads GAGVSQSPSNKVTEKGKDVELRCDPISGHTALYWYRQSLGQGLEFLIYFQGNSAPDKSGLPSDRFSAERTGGSVSTLTIQRTQQEDSAVYLCASSSRTGTLRAFFGQGTRLTVV.

This clone has only a few counts. The genes are TRBV19 and TRBJ2-1; 7 bases map to TRBD1. This CDR3 is 13 amino acids long. Germline CDR1 reads LNHDA; CDR2 reads SQIVND (reference sequence). After removal of 5 bases from V and 4 bases from J, the junction contained 2 bases not matched to a gene. The CDR3 DNA sequence: TGTGCCAGTAGTCCACAGGGGTACAATGAGCAGTTCTTC. Its protein is CASSPQGYNEQFF.

The chain carries TRBV6-5 and TRBJ2-3; D possibly corresponds to TRBD1 (5 bases). The length of the CDR3 is 12 residues. V was pared by 6 bases and J by 4 bases, with 8 bases between. Per the germline V gene, CDR1 is MNHEY and CDR2 is SVGAGI. This CDR3 reads CASRTEADTQYF. CDR3 coding DNA: TGTGCCAGCAGGACAGAGGCAGATACGCAGTATTTT.

The V gene is TRBV5-4, the J gene TRBJ2-5; 9 positions match TRBD1. Trimming cost V 1 base and J 5 bases; bases outside gene matches: 9. Looked up from germline, CDR1 is SGHNT and CDR2 is YYREEE (reference sequence). The CDR3 runs 16 residues. The CDR3 DNA reads TGTGCCAGCAGCTTGAACAGGGGGCGCCGGTCGGAGACCCAGTACTTC. As protein: CASSLNRGRRSETQYF.

V usage is TRBV2 and J usage is TRBJ2-7; D remains unclear. CDR1 is SNHLY and CDR2 is FYNNEI in the germline V gene. This CDR3 is built from 11 residues. V was clipped by 3 bases and J by 7 bases, with 7 bases between them. This CDR3 is CASSDPREQYF. The DNA for the CDR3 is TGTGCCAGCAGTGACCCTAGAGAGCAGTACTTC. Full variable domain (missing parts from reference TRBV2 and TRBJ2-7): EPEVTQTPSHQVTQMGQEVILRCVPISNHLYFYWYRQILGQKVEFLVSFYNNEISEKSEIFDDQFSVERPDGSNFTLKIRSTKLEDSAMYFCASSDPREQYFGPGTRLTVT.

The rearrangement uses TRBV2 and TRBJ1-1; D perhaps matches TRBD1 (5 bases). Per the germline V gene, CDR1 is SNHLY and CDR2 is FYNNEI. V shed 8 bases and J shed 1 base, with 26 bases lying between them. The CDR3 consists of 18 residues. This CDR3 reads CASFTVYSRGAGNTEAFF. The CDR3 DNA follows: TGTGCCAGCTTTACGGTCTACTCGCGGGGCGCGGGGAACACTGAAGCTTTCTTT.

This chain connects TRBV5-1 to TRBJ1-6; D call uncertain. The V end lost 1 base, the J end lost 9 bases, and 11 bases lay between the germline ends. The CDR3 loop spans 14 amino acids. The germline gives CDR1 SGHRS, CDR2 YFSETQ. CDR3 nucleotides: TGCGCCAGCAGCTTGACGACTGCGGGTTCACCCCTCCACTTT. Translated: CASSLTTAGSPLHF.

V usage is TRBV6-5 and J usage is TRBJ1-1, with D possibly TRBD1 on 5 matching bases. The CDR3 consists of 14 residues. V lost 4 bases and J 0 bases, leaving 9 bases between the germline ends. In germline, CDR1 is MNHEY, CDR2 SVGAGI. In DNA form, the CDR3 reads TGTGCCAGCAGTTTACAGGATTTGAACACTGAAGCTTTCTTT. As protein: CASSLQDLNTEAFF.

This clone has only one observation. V is TRBV21-1 and J is TRBJ1-2; the table names TRBD1, a call not compared with the DNA. TRBV21-1 is flagged as a pseudogene. CDR3 length: 15 residues. CDR3 in DNA: TGTGCCAGCAGCAAAGGTACAGGGGAGCGCCCTGGCTACACCTTC. This translates into CASSKGTGERPGYTF.

The CDR3 reads CASSLRDSNEQFF. The CDR3 coding sequence is TGTGCCAGCAGCCTCCGGGACAGCAATGAGCAGTTCTTC. The J gene is TRBJ2-1, the V gene TRBV5-4; TRBD1 aligns across 7 bases. With V trimmed by 4 bases and J by 6 bases, 4 bases remained unmatched. In germline, CDR1 is SGHNT, CDR2 YYREEE (reference sequence). The CDR3 extends over 13 amino acids.

This clone was observed once. This sequence joins TRBV19 and TRBJ2-7; tentative D call: TRBD1 (6 bases). Deletions cut 3 bases from V and 4 bases from J, with 10 bases between. CDR3 length: 13 residues. The germline V gene has CDR1 LNHDA and CDR2 SQIVND (reference sequence). CDR3 coding DNA: TGTGCCAGTAGTATCCTGCAGGGGTACGAGCAGTACTTC. Translation gives CASSILQGYEQYF.

This clone showed up just a few times. The chain has TRBV5-6 and TRBJ1-2; the match to TRBD1 covers 7 bases. The CDR3 covers 15 residues. Germline CDR1 reads SGHDT; CDR2 reads YYEEEE. V lost 0 bases and J lost 7; bases outside the gene matches: 9. The CDR3 here is CASSLVSQGVSGYTF. The CDR3 DNA reads TGTGCCAGCAGCTTGGTCAGCCAGGGGGTCTCTGGCTACACCTTC.

This chain links TRBV2 with TRBJ2-3; D is undetermined. Trimming cost V 8 bases and J 6 bases, with 9 bases left between them. This CDR3 contains 11 residues. Germline values: CDR1 SNHLY, CDR2 FYNNEI. CDR3 in amino acids: CASGTLDTQYF. The DNA of the CDR3 is TGTGCCAGCGGCACCCTGGATACGCAGTATTTT.

The chain joins TRBV5-1 to TRBJ1-1, with D perhaps TRBD1 (5 bases). Trimming stripped 4 bases from V and 5 bases from J, with 9 bases between. Germline loops: CDR1 SGHRS, CDR2 YFSETQ. The CDR3 totals 12 residues. The CDR3 nucleotides read TGCGCCAGCAGCCCGGAGGGGACTGAAGCTTTCTTT. Its translation: CASSPEGTEAFF.

V and J are TRBV9 and TRBJ2-3; 10 bases fit TRBD1. From germline, CDR1 is SGDLS and CDR2 YYNGEE. The CDR3 loop spans 16 amino acids. With 0 bases clipped from V and 5 bases from J, the junction kept 6 bases outside the gene matches. CDR3 in amino acids: CASSVDPTGGGDTQYF. The CDR3 DNA follows: TGTGCCAGCAGCGTAGACCCGACAGGGGGCGGAGATACGCAGTATTTT.

The V gene is TRBV4-1, the J gene TRBJ2-5, with 13 bases identical to TRBD2. Trimming cost V 0 bases and J 0 bases; bases outside gene matches: 1. CDR1 is MGHRA and CDR2 is YSYEKL in the germline V gene. This CDR3 contains 17 residues. The CDR3 sequence is CASSQDGTSGDQETQYF. The CDR3 coding sequence is TGCGCCAGCAGCCAAGATGGGACTAGCGGGGACCAAGAGACCCAGTACTTC.

This clone came up once. The CDR3 nucleotides read TGTGCCAGCAGTGAATGGGACAGGGAGGGTCAGCCCCAGCATTTT. It yields the protein CASSEWDREGQPQHF. This chain uses TRBV25-1 with TRBJ1-5; 9 bases map to TRBD1. With V trimmed by 1 base and J by 6 bases, 4 bases remained unmatched. Germline V gene sequence: CDR1 MGHDK, CDR2 SYGVNS. This CDR3 has 15 residues. Looking up the rest from reference TRBV25-1 and TRBJ1-5 gives the full variable domain: EADIYQTPRYLVIGTGKKITLECSQTMGHDKMYWYQQDPGMELHLIHYSYGVNSTEKGDLSSESTVSRIRTEHFPLTLESARPSHTSQYLCASSEWDREGQPQHFGDGTRLSIL.